The 23 T cell receptor beta chains below come from one sample, sequenced in a study of blood T cell repertoires in COVID-19. Assay used: immunoSEQ multiplex PCR; TCRdb lists only in-frame clones, some missing. The data show roughly 210,000 clones, with about 87% seen just once and approximately 1.6% held by the top ten. The sample was peripheral blood. These receptors originate from a man between 65 and 85 years old with acute or convalescent COVID-19.

The CDR3 spells CASSLVMGTGGNSPLHF. The DNA of the CDR3 is TGCGCCAGCAGCTTGGTAATGGGGACAGGGGGGAATTCACCCCTCCACTTT. This chain uses TRBV5-1 with TRBJ1-6, with 11 bases identical to TRBD1. This CDR3 comprises 17 residues. V was clipped by 0 bases and J by 7 bases; unmatched bases: 6. Per the germline V gene, CDR1 is SGHRS and CDR2 is YFSETQ.

The gene calls are TRBV5-1 and TRBJ2-4; 8 bases map to TRBD1. Germline V gene data show CDR1 as SGHRS and CDR2 as YFSETQ. The J segment lost 4 bases and the V segment lost 4 bases, leaving 10 bases of the junction unmatched. The CDR3 totals 16 residues. This CDR3 reads CASSLNPGQVKNIQYF. Written as DNA, the CDR3 is TGCGCCAGCAGCCTAAACCCGGGACAGGTGAAAAACATTCAGTACTTC.

The chain uses TRBV7-3 and TRBJ2-5, with a tentative D call TRBD2 (5 bases). V dropped 5 bases and J dropped 0 bases, with 13 bases sitting between them. Germline V gene data show CDR1 as SGHTA and CDR2 as FQGTGA. The CDR3 totals 15 residues. The CDR3 here is CASSRGSGYQETQYF. CDR3 in DNA: TGTGCCAGCAGCCGAGGGAGCGGATACCAAGAGACCCAGTACTTC.

This clone has only one observation. This chain links TRBV19 with TRBJ2-7; D possibly corresponds to TRBD2 (6 bases). Germline CDR1 is LNHDA and CDR2 is SQIVND (reference sequence). V dropped 1 base and J dropped 2 bases, with 15 bases sitting between them. The CDR3 has 16 amino acids. The CDR3 nucleotides read TGTGCCAGTAGTATAGTTTCGACTAGTGGCACCTACGAGCAGTACTTC. It is translated as CASSIVSTSGTYEQYF.

This clone came up once. CDR3 nucleotides: TGTGCCAGTAGTCGAACTAGCGGGAGGTCTGGGGAGACCCAGTACTTC. Protein product: CASSRTSGRSGETQYF. The gene calls are TRBV19 and TRBJ2-5; 12 bases fit TRBD2. Germline V gene lookup returns CDR1 LNHDA and CDR2 SQIVND (reference sequence). CDR3 size: 16 residues. With V trimmed by 5 bases and J by 5 bases, 9 bases remained unmatched.

V is TRBV4-2 and J is TRBJ2-3; tentative D call: TRBD1 (5 bases). V lost 0 bases and J lost 0, with 13 bases in between. Germline CDR1 LGHNA, CDR2 YNFKEQ. There are 17 residues in the CDR3. This CDR3 is CASSQDTQGRSTDTQYF. The CDR3 DNA is TGTGCCAGCAGCCAAGATACTCAGGGAAGGAGCACAGATACGCAGTATTTT.

V and J are TRBV6-6 and TRBJ1-6; D may be TRBD1 (5 bases). CDR3 length: 14 residues. Germline CDR1 is MNHNY and CDR2 is SVGAGI (reference sequence). V lost 4 bases to trimming and J lost 7 bases, with 11 bases between them. The CDR3 DNA follows: TGTGCCAGCAGTTGGGGCAGGGTGAATTCACCCCTCCACTTT. Encoded protein: CASSWGRVNSPLHF.

This chain uses TRBV5-3 with TRBJ1-1, with TRBD1 as a possible D gene (5 bases). TRBV5-3 is labeled an ORF, and its function is uncertain. Deletions cut 10 bases from V and 5 bases from J, with 21 bases between. The CDR3 totals 14 residues. Here the CDR3 reads CAFPPGQGKTEAFF. The CDR3 DNA reads TGTGCCTTCCCCCCAGGGCAGGGTAAAACTGAAGCTTTCTTT.

The chain couples TRBV28 to TRBJ2-1; 12 bases fit TRBD2. V lost 7 bases to trimming and J lost 6 bases; unmatched junction nucleotides: 4. CDR3 length: 14 residues. Looked up from germline, CDR1 is MDHEN and CDR2 is SYDVKM. The CDR3 sequence is CASTTSGRGNEQFF. In nucleotides, the CDR3 is TGTGCCAGCACGACTAGCGGGAGAGGCAATGAGCAGTTCTTC.

The genes are TRBV2 and TRBJ2-2; tentative D call: TRBD2 (6 bases). V lost 10 bases and J lost 5, with 26 bases in between. CDR1 and CDR2 from the germline V gene are SNHLY and FYNNEI. The CDR3 totals 17 residues. The CDR3, as DNA: TGTGCCACCTCATGGAGGAGTGGCGGGACTTCAACCGGGGAGCTGTTTTTT. The encoded protein is CATSWRSGGTSTGELFF.

V is TRBV6-2 or TRBV6-3 and J is TRBJ2-7; 9 nucleotides line up with TRBD2. Germline V gene lookup returns CDR1 MNHEY and CDR2 SVGEGT. The CDR3 has 14 amino acids. V was clipped by 2 bases and J by 7 bases; unmatched bases: 6. Here the CDR3 reads CASSYDGTSLEQYF. CDR3 nucleotide sequence: TGTGCCAGCAGTTACGACGGGACTAGCCTTGAGCAGTACTTC.

The J gene is TRBJ2-1, the V gene TRBV27; TRBD2 aligns across 9 bases. This CDR3 has 19 amino acids. V lost 8 bases and J lost 6; bases outside the gene matches: 23. Germline V gives CDR1 MNHEY, CDR2 SMNVEV (reference sequence). The CDR3 nucleotides read TGTGCCAGCCGGTTATCGGGGTACCCCGCGGGAGGGCCGGGCAATGAGCAGTTCTTC. Protein sequence: CASRLSGYPAGGPGNEQFF.

In its sample, this clone was seen a few times. The CDR3 region has the DNA TGTGCCAGCAGGACAGGGGAAACCGGGGAGCTGTTTTTT. Encoded protein: CASRTGETGELFF. The rearrangement joins TRBV27 to TRBJ2-2; 8 bases match TRBD1. The V segment lost 6 bases and the J segment 5 bases; nucleotides outside the gene matches: 2. This CDR3 has 13 residues. The germline gives CDR1 MNHEY, CDR2 SMNVEV (reference sequence).

The chain couples TRBV29-1 to TRBJ1-5; D is perhaps TRBD1 (6 bases). This CDR3 is built from 19 residues. Trimming removed 1 base from V and 7 bases from J, with 29 bases in between. Germline assignment: CDR1 SQVTM and CDR2 ANQGSEA. The CDR3 DNA reads as TGCAGCGTTGAAGCGTGTACGATAAAAAAGATCGGTGGGGGCCAGCCCCAGCATTTT. Residues: CSVEACTIKKIGGGQPQHF. Complete variable domain (other parts from reference TRBV29-1 and TRBJ1-5): SAVISQKPSRDICQRGTSLTIQCQVDSQVTMMFWYRQQPGQSLTLIATANQGSEATYESGFVIDKFPISRPNLTFSTLTVSNMSPEDSSIYLCSVEACTIKKIGGGQPQHFGDGTRLSIL.

This rearrangement joins TRBV11-3 to TRBJ2-2, with a weak D call TRBD1 (7 bases). CDR3 length: 17 residues. Germline V CDR1 and CDR2: SGHNT, YENEEA. Trimming removed 0 bases from V and 4 bases from J, with 15 bases in between. The CDR3 reads CASSLDWRQGGTGELFF. In nucleotides, the CDR3 is TGTGCCAGCAGCTTAGATTGGCGGCAGGGGGGCACCGGGGAGCTGTTTTTT.

V gene TRBV6-6 combines with J gene TRBJ1-3, with 7 bases lining up with TRBD1. The CDR3 spans 13 residues. Germline CDR1 MNHNY, CDR2 SVGAGI (reference sequence). V trimming: 6 bases; J trimming: 1 base; junction bases outside the gene matches: 0. Here the CDR3 reads CASRTGSGNTIYF. The CDR3 DNA reads TGTGCCAGCAGGACAGGGTCTGGAAACACCATATATTTT.

This chain joins TRBV27 and TRBJ2-2; a weak D match, TRBD1 (6 bases). The CDR3 extends over 14 amino acids. In germline, CDR1 is MNHEY, CDR2 SMNVEV (reference sequence). V was cut by 3 bases and J by 5 bases, with 10 bases left in between. DNA of the CDR3: TGTGCCAGCAGTTTGCGACAGGCAACCGGGGAGCTGTTTTTT. Translated: CASSLRQATGELFF.

This chain's CDR3 is CASSPFGQGAGYGYTF. CDR3 nucleotide sequence: TGTGCCAGCAGCCCCTTCGGACAGGGGGCCGGCTATGGCTACACCTTC. The chain is built from TRBV25-1 and TRBJ1-2, with 11 bases aligning to TRBD1. This CDR3 has 16 residues. V lost 6 bases, J lost 4 bases, and 10 bases stayed unmatched. Germline-derived CDR1 and CDR2 are MGHDK and SYGVNS.

The V call is TRBV19, the J call TRBJ2-3, with TRBD2 matching over 8 bases. Per germline, CDR1 LNHDA and CDR2 SQIVND (reference sequence). The CDR3 contains 16 residues. The ends lost 4 bases at V and 3 bases at J; junction bases unmatched: 9. The CDR3 protein is CASSTQAGAGTDTQYF. The CDR3 DNA sequence: TGTGCCAGTAGTACCCAAGCGGGAGCGGGAACAGATACGCAGTATTTT.

This clone has only one observation. This sequence joins TRBV29-1 and TRBJ1-2, with 11 nucleotides matching TRBD1. Germline V gives CDR1 SQVTM, CDR2 ANQGSEA. The junction had 9 bases not matched to a gene; V was cut back by 3 bases and J by 6 bases. This CDR3 is built from 15 residues. The CDR3 loop is CSVEDRGRFVDGYTF. CDR3 sequence (DNA): TGCAGCGTTGAGGACAGGGGGCGATTCGTGGATGGCTACACCTTC.

The genes are TRBV6-6 and TRBJ1-6; D uncertain. This CDR3 has 13 residues. Looked up from germline, CDR1 is MNHNY and CDR2 is SVGAGI (reference sequence). Trimming took off 6 bases at V and 7 bases at J, with 10 bases between the two ends. The CDR3 coding sequence is TGTGCCAGCAGCCCGCGTCCCAATTCACCCCTCCACTTT. It is translated as CASSPRPNSPLHF.

J is TRBJ2-7 and V is TRBV6-5; 8 bases match TRBD1. Germline V CDR1 and CDR2: MNHEY, SVGAGI. The trim removed 5 bases at V and 5 bases at J, leaving 11 bases unmatched. This CDR3 contains 15 residues. CDR3 nucleotide sequence: TGTGCCAGCAGTACCCAGACAGGGGCTCAGGACGAGCAGTACTTC. Residues: CASSTQTGAQDEQYF.

This CDR3 reads CASSFGIPNNEQFF. The CDR3, as DNA: TGTGCCAGCAGCTTCGGGATCCCCAACAATGAGCAGTTCTTC. This sequence joins TRBV7-3 and TRBJ2-1; possible D gene TRBD2, 5 bases. CDR3 length equals 14 residues. Germline CDR1 and CDR2: SGHTA and FQGTGA. V dropped 3 bases and J dropped 5 bases, with 11 bases sitting between them.